This passage covers 10 T cell receptor beta chains from one sample sequenced in a study of vaccination and CD4 T cells after COVID-19. Treatment: roughly 11-day PBMC culture with coronavirus spike peptide pools or control peptides (ViraFEST assay). No antigen has been assigned to these receptors. Once obtained from cultured CD4+ T cells, the DNA was sequenced using the Oncomine TCR Beta short-read assay. TCRdb called the PCR reads again in MiXCR, with one record for every CDR3 protein. This sample yields over 20,000 distinct CDR3 sequences, of which about 40% are seen a single time; approximately 11% belongs to the top ten. Sequencing used CD4+ T cells from blood, cultured in vitro. Every receptor here comes from a human donor who had recovered from COVID-19.

The gene calls are TRBV11-2 and TRBJ2-1; 7 bases agree with TRBD1. CDR3 length: 16 residues. Germline loops: CDR1 SGHAT, CDR2 FQNNGV. Unmatched junction bases numbered 9, after V lost 4 bases and J lost 3 bases. CDR3 in DNA: TGTGCCAGCAGCTCCCTGACAGGGACCCACTACAATGAGCAGTTCTTC. Residues: CASSSLTGTHYNEQFF.

The chain couples TRBV6-2 or TRBV6-3 to TRBJ2-6, with D unresolved. V gave up 2 bases and J gave up 0 bases, with 2 bases separating them. The germline CDR1 and CDR2 sequences are MNHEY and SVGEGT. The CDR3 contains 14 residues. The CDR3 DNA reads as TGTGCCAGCAGTTACAACTCTGGGGCCAACGTCCTGACTTTC. The encoded protein is CASSYNSGANVLTF.

This clonotype was counted between two and nine times. The V and J genes are TRBV28 and TRBJ1-6; D is unresolved. Per the germline V gene, CDR1 is MDHEN and CDR2 is SYDVKM. Trimming removed 7 bases from V and 7 bases from J, with 17 bases in between. This CDR3 region has 15 residues. The CDR3 protein is CASTAAGLGNSPLHF. Here the CDR3 DNA reads TGTGCCAGCACAGCGGCAGGTCTAGGGAATTCACCCCTCCACTTT. Looking up the rest from reference TRBV28 and TRBJ1-6 gives the full variable domain: DVKVTQSSRYLVKRTGEKVFLECVQDMDHENMFWYRQDPGLGLRLIYFSYDVKMKEKGDIPEGYSVSREKKERFSLILESASTNQTSMYLCASTAAGLGNSPLHFGNGTRLTVT.

The rearrangement links TRBV20-1 to TRBJ2-1; no definite D call. The germline V and J ends were trimmed by 1 base and 2 bases, with 12 bases remaining between them. CDR3 length equals 15 residues. The germline gives CDR1 DFQATT, CDR2 SNEGSKA (reference sequence). The CDR3 here is CSARAPKTTYNEQFF. The CDR3 DNA reads TGCAGTGCTAGAGCCCCCAAAACTACCTACAATGAGCAGTTCTTC.

The chain carries TRBV11-3 and TRBJ2-7; a possible D gene is TRBD1 (6 bases). This CDR3 has 16 amino acids. Germline CDR1 and CDR2: SGHNT and YENEEA. Trimming left V 4 bases short and J 3 bases short, with 19 bases between. CDR3 coding DNA: TGTGCCAGCAGCTCGGATCAGGGGTCCTTCTTCTACGAGCAGTACTTC. This sequence encodes CASSSDQGSFFYEQYF.

This clonotype was seen just once. V is TRBV7-9 and J is TRBJ1-2; 7 nucleotides align to TRBD1. This CDR3 comprises 17 residues. V gave up 4 bases and J gave up 3 bases; unmatched junction bases: 14. Germline V gene data show CDR1 as SEHNR and CDR2 as FQNEAQ (reference sequence). CDR3 coding DNA: TGTGCCAGCAGCTCAGCTCCCGGGAACAGGGGTGACTATGGCTACACCTTC. Translating it yields CASSSAPGNRGDYGYTF.

This clonotype was seen a few times. The chain combines TRBV19 with TRBJ2-7; 7 bases are a match to TRBD2. From germline, CDR1 is LNHDA and CDR2 SQIVND (reference sequence). V gave up 0 bases and J gave up 4 bases; unmatched junction bases: 9. The CDR3 runs 16 residues. In DNA, the CDR3 is TGTGCCAGTAGTATAGATGGAGGCGGGAGTTGGTACGAGCAGTACTTC. Translation gives CASSIDGGGSWYEQYF.

By frequency in the sample, this clonotype is medium-sized. The rearrangement links TRBV20-1 to TRBJ1-2; maybe TRBD1 (6 bases). There are 15 residues in the CDR3. The V gene lost 0 bases and the J gene lost 4 bases, with 15 bases spanning the gap. Germline CDR1 reads DFQATT; CDR2 reads SNEGSKA (reference sequence). In DNA form, the CDR3 reads TGCAGTGCTAGAGATCCCCACGGGGGCAGCTATGGCTACACCTTC. Translated, it gives CSARDPHGGSYGYTF.

The V gene is TRBV20-1, the J gene TRBJ2-4, with D perhaps assigned TRBD1 or TRBD2 (5 bases each). This CDR3 spans 15 amino acids. Trimming removed 4 bases from V and 0 bases from J, with 13 bases in between. Germline V CDR1 and CDR2: DFQATT, SNEGSKA (reference sequence). This chain's CDR3 is CSAIVRDLAKNIQYF. The CDR3 DNA follows: TGCAGTGCTATAGTCAGGGACCTAGCCAAAAACATTCAGTACTTC.

This sequence joins TRBV30 and TRBJ1-6; D may be TRBD1 (6 bases). CDR3 length: 13 residues. Germline V lookup: CDR1 GTSNPN, CDR2 SVGIG (reference sequence). Trimming left V 3 bases short and J 6 bases short, with 9 bases between. DNA for the CDR3: TGTGCCTGGAGAGGAGGGGGTAATTCACCCCTCCACTTT. As protein: CAWRGGGNSPLHF.